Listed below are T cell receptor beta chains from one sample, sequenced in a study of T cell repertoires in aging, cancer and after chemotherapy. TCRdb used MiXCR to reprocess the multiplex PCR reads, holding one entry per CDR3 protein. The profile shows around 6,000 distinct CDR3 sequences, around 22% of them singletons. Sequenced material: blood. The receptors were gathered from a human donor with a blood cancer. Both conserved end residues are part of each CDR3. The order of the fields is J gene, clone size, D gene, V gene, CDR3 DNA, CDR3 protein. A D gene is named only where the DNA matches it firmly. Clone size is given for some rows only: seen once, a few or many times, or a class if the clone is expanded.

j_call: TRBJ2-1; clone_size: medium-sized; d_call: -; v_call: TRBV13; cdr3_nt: TGTGCCAGCACCTTATTGGGGACCTCGGAGCAGTTCTTC; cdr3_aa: CASTLLGTSEQFF
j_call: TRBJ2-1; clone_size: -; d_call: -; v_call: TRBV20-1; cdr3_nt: TGCAGTGCTAGACGTGGGGGGACGGGTATCGTGCAGTTCTTC; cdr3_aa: CSARRGGTGIVQFF
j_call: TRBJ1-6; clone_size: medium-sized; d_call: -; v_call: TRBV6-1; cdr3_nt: TGTGCCAGCGGAGAGACTGTCCCGACAGGAGATAATTCACCCCTCCACTTT; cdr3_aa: CASGETVPTGDNSPLHF
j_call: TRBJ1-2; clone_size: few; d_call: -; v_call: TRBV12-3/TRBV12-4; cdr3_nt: TGTGCCAGCAGTTTATCGACCTTCAGGGGCTATGGCTACACCTTC; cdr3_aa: CASSLSTFRGYGYTF
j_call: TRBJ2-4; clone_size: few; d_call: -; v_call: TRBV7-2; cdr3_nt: TGTGCCAGCAGCTCCGGTGGGATCAACATTCAGTACTTC; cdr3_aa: CASSSGGINIQYF
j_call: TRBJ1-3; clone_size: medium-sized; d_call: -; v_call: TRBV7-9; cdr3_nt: TGTGCCAGCAGCTTCCTGTTGGTTGGAAACACCATATATTTT; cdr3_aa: CASSFLLVGNTIYF
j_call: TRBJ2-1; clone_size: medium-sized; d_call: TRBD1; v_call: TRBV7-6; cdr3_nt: TGTGCCAGCAGCTTGACAGGGGGCAGTGAGCAGTTCTTC; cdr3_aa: CASSLTGGSEQFF
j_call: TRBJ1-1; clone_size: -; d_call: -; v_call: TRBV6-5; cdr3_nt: TGTGCCAGCAGTTTATCTACATGGTCACCACACACGACGGACAATGAAGCTTTCTTT; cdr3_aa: CASSLSTWSPHTTDNEAFF
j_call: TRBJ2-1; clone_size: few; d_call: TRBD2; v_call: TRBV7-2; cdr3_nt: TGTGCCAGCAGGCCTACCGGGACTAGCGGGGGGGCCCAGTTCTTC; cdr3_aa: CASRPTGTSGGAQFF
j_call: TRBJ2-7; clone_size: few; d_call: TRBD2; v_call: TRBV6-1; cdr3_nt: TGTGCCAGCAGTAGCGGGAGTCCCTACGAGCAGTACTTC; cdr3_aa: CASSSGSPYEQYF
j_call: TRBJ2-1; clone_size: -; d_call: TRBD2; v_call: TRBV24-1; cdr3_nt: TGTGCCACCAGTGATTTGGACGGGAGGGGGTTCTACAATGAGCAGTTCTTC; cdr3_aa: CATSDLDGRGFYNEQFF
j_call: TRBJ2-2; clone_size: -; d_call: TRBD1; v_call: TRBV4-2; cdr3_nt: TGTGCCAGCAGACAACAGGGGGCGAACACCGGGGAGCTGTTTTTT; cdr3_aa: CASRQQGANTGELFF